This TCR beta chain was retrieved from a study of blood T cell repertoires in COVID-19 (dated by TCRdb to between 2020 and 2021). Looking at the study overall: Samples covering the acute and convalescent phases of COVID-19 were provided by collaborators in the United States, Italy and Spain. The prospective study material was composed of cDNA or gDNA derived from T cells, B-cell-depleted T cells, or PBMCs. Subjects who had been exposed to COVID-19, were actively infected with it, or had recovered from it provided the deeply sampled blood TCRbeta repertoires that made up the dataset. The repertoires were made available in a free public database intended to serve as a resource for research on the immune response to SARS-CoV-2. Samples were obtained from the ongoing ImmuneRACE study (first 160 participants) and from over 1,000 subjects provided by 6 global collaborators. Nearly every sample came with metadata listing a de-identified subject ID, COVID-19 status, age in years and sex. Where HLA class I and class II types were available, the types were taken from metadata supplied by the sample provider, not from assay-based typing.

V loses 5 bases, J loses 9 bases, and the germline ends lie 14 bases apart. CDR1 and CDR2 (SEHNR, FQNEAQ) derive from the germline V gene (reference sequence). Spanning cysteine to phenylalanine, the CDR3 consists of 14 amino acids. Only CDR3 DNA is held: 42 bases, read in frame from base 1. Collaborating institutions collected whole blood in K2EDTA tubes following their own protocols. For TCRbeta analysis, collaborators shipped samples in one of three forms: frozen whole blood, isolated PBMCs, or DNA extracted from either of those sample types. For this clone: The specificity of this receptor is unknown. Within one base of it there is no much larger clone, and no base qualities were kept.

The immunoSEQ Assay, a bias-controlled multiplex PCR, was used to amplify TCRbeta CDR3 regions from genomic DNA. In the authors' own workflow: Within the assay, amplification of reference gene primers was used to estimate how many nucleated cells each sample contained. To quantify the absolute abundance of each unique TCRbeta CDR3 rearrangement, sequence reads were collapsed and filtered. For each sample, productive Simpson clonality was calculated as the square root of Simpson's diversity index over productive rearrangements. The immuneACCESS repertoire file appears here via TCRdb, limited to in-frame rearrangements. These files lack a portion of the clones; in checked studies, under half of the deficit traces to unresolved V genes, and the cause of the others is not known. Clone size and the V and J calls come from that table; the DNA yielded D and trimming. The sample records a few hundred thousand clones, 86% of which are singletons. Approximately 2% of the sample comes from the top ten.

General findings and caveats noted by the study authors: How much clinical and demographic metadata was included differed by source and by participant, and the metadata was provided uncurated.

This receptor chain uses TRBV7-9 and TRBJ1-6, and possibly TRBD1, on 6 matching bases. The source is a man younger than 40 with active or convalescent COVID-19. Sequences were obtained from peripheral blood. The DNA sequence is given as TGTGCCAGCAGCCCGGACAGTCCCCCTTCACCCCTCCACTTT. Protein translation: CASSPDSPPSPLHF.